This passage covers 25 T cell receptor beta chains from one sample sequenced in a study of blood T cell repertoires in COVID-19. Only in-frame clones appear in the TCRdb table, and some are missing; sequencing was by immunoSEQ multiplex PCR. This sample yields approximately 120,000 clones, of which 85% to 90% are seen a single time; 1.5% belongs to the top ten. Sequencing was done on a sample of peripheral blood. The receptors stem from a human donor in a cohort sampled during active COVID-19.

The CDR3 here is CASSLARGLFGYTF. The CDR3 bases are TGTGCCAGCAGTTTAGCAAGGGGGCTCTTTGGCTACACCTTC. The rearrangement uses TRBV28 and TRBJ1-2, with 7 bases matching TRBD1. Germline lookup yields CDR1 MDHEN and CDR2 SYDVKM. The V gene end was trimmed by 2 bases and the J gene end by 7 bases; junction bases not matched to a gene: 7. CDR3 length: 14 residues.

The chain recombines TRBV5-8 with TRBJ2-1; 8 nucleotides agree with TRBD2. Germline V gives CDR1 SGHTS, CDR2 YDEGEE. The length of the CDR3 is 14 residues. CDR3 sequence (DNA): TGTGCAGAAGACGGGAGGGGGTCCTACAATGAGCAGTTCTTC. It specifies CAEDGRGSYNEQFF.

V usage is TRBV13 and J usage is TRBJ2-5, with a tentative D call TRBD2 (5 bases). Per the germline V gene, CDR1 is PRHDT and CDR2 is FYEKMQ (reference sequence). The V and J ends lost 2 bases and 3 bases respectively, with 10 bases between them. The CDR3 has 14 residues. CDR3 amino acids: CASSLQAGKETQYF. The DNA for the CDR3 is TGTGCCAGCAGCTTACAGGCCGGGAAAGAGACCCAGTACTTC.

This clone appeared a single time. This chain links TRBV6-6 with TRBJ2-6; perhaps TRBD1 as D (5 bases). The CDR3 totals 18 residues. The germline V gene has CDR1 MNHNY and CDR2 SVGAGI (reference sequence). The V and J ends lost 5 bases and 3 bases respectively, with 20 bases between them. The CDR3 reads CASSPDILQAFGANVLTF. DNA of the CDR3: TGTGCCAGCAGTCCAGACATATTACAGGCCTTTGGGGCCAACGTCCTGACTTTC.

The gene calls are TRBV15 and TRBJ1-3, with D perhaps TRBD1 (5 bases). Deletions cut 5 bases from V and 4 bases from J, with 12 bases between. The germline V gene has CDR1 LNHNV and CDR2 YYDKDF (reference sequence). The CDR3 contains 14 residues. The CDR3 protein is CATSARTYGNTIYF. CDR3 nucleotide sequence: TGTGCCACCAGCGCTCGGACATACGGAAACACCATATATTTT.

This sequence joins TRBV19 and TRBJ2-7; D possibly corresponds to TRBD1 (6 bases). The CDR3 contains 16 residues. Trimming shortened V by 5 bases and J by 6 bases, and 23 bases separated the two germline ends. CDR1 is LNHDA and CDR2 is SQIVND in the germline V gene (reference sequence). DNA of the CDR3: TGTGCCAGTAGTGAAATAACCAGGGGTCGGTCGGCCGAGCAGTACTTC. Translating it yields CASSEITRGRSAEQYF.

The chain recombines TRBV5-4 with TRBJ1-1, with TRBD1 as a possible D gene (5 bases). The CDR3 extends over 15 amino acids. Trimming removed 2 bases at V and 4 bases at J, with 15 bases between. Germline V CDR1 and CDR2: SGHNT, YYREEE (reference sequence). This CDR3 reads CASSFNGGWATEAFF. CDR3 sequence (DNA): TGTGCCAGCAGCTTCAACGGGGGATGGGCCACTGAAGCTTTCTTT.

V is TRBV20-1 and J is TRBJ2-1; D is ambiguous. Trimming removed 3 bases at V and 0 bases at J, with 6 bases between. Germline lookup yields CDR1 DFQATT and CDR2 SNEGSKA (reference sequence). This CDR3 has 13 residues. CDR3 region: CSASTVSYNEQFF. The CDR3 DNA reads TGCAGTGCTAGTACGGTCTCCTACAATGAGCAGTTCTTC.

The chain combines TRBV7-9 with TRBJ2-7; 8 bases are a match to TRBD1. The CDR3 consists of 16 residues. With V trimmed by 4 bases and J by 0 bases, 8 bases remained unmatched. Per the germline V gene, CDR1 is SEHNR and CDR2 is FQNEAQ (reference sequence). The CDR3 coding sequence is TGTGCCAGCAGCTCCCTGAGGGGACAGGACTCCTACGAGCAGTACTTC. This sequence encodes CASSSLRGQDSYEQYF.

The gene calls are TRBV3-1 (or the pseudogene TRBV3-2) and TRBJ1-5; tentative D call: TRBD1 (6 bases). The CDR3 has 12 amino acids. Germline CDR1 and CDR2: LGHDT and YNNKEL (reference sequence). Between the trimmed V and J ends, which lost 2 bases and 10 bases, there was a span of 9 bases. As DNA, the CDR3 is TGTGCCAGCAGCCAAACACAGGGACCCCAGCATTTT. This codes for CASSQTQGPQHF.

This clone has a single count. The CDR3 is CASNGDTYEQYF. The CDR3 DNA reads TGTGCCAGTAACGGGGACACCTACGAGCAGTACTTC. The chain couples TRBV19 to TRBJ2-7; TRBD1 is a possible D gene (6 bases). Trimming shortened V by 7 bases and J by 2 bases, and 9 bases separated the two germline ends. Germline-derived CDR1 and CDR2 are LNHDA and SQIVND (reference sequence). The CDR3 length is 12 residues.

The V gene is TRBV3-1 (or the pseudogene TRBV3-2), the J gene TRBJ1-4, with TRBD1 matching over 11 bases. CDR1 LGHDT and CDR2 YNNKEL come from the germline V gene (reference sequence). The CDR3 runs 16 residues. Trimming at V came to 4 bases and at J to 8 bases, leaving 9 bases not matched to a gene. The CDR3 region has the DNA TGTGCCAGCAGCCGCGGACAGGGGGCGATAGGGGAAAAACTGTTTTTT. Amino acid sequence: CASSRGQGAIGEKLFF.

The DNA for the CDR3 is TGTGCCAGCAGGAGCTTAGAGAGGGTGGGCGACGAGCAGTACTTC. The encoded protein is CASRSLERVGDEQYF. The V and J genes are TRBV11-2 and TRBJ2-7; possibly TRBD2 for D (5 bases). This CDR3 comprises 15 residues. The germline CDR1 and CDR2 sequences are SGHAT and FQNNGV. V lost 6 bases to trimming and J lost 5 bases, with 20 bases between them. The whole variable domain, remainder taken from reference TRBV11-2 and TRBJ2-7, is EAGVAQSPRYKIIEKRQSVAFWCNPISGHATLYWYQQILGQGPKLLIQFQNNGVVDDSQLPKDRFSAERLKGVDSTLKIQPAKLEDSAVYLCASRSLERVGDEQYFGPGTRLTVT.

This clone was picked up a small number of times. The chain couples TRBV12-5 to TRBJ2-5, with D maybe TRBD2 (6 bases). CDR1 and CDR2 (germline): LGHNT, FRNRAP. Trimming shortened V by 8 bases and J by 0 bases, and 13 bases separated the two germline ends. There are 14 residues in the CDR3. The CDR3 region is CASLLSGDQETQYF. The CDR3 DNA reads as TGTGCTAGTCTTCTTTCGGGGGACCAAGAGACCCAGTACTTC. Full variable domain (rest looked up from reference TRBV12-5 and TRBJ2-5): DARVTQTPRHKVTEMGQEVTMRCQPILGHNTVFWYRQTMMQGLELLAYFRNRAPLDDSGMPKDRFSAEMPDATLATLKIQPSEPRDSAVYFCASLLSGDQETQYFGPGTRLLVL.

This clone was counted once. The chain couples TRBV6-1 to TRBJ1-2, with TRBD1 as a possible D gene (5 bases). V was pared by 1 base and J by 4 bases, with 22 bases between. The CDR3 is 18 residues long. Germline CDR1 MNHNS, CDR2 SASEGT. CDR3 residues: CASSEVIQDPLIRYGYTF. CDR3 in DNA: TGTGCCAGCAGTGAAGTAATACAGGACCCGCTTATTCGCTATGGCTACACCTTC.

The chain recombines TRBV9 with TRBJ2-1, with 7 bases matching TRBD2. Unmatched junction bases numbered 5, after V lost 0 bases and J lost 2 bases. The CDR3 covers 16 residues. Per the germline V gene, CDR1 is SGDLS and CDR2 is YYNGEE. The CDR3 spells CASSVDGGSPYNEQFF. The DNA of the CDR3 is TGTGCCAGCAGCGTAGACGGCGGGAGCCCCTACAATGAGCAGTTCTTC.

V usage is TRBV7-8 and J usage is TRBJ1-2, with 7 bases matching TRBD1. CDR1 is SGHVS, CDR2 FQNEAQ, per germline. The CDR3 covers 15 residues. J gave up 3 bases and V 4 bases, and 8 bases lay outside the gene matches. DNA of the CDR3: TGTGCCAGCAGCTCTAGCCGACAGGGACACTATGGCTACACCTTC. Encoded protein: CASSSSRQGHYGYTF.

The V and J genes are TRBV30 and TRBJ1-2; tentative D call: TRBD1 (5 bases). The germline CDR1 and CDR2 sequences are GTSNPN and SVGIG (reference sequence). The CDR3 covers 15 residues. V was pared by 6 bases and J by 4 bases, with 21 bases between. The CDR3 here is CACPGGGERLYGYTF. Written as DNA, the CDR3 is TGTGCCTGCCCCGGTGGGGGGGAAAGACTCTATGGCTACACCTTC.

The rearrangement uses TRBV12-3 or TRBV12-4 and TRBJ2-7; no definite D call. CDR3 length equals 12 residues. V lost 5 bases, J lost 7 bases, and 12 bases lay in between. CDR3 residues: CASSIGDLEQYF. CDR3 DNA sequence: TGTGCCAGCAGTATTGGAGACCTGGAGCAGTACTTC.

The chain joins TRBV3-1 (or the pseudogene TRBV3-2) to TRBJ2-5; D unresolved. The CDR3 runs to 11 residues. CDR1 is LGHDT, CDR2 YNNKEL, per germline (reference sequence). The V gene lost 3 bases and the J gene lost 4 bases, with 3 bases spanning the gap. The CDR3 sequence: CASSQAETQYF. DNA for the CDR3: TGTGCCAGCAGCCAGGCAGAGACCCAGTACTTC.

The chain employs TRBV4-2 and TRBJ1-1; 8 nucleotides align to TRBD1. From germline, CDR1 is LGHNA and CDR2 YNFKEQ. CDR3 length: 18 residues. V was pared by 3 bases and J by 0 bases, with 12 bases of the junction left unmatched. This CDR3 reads CASSQPDSTGGLNTEAFF. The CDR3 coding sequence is TGTGCCAGCAGCCAGCCCGATTCCACAGGGGGGCTGAACACTGAAGCTTTCTTT.

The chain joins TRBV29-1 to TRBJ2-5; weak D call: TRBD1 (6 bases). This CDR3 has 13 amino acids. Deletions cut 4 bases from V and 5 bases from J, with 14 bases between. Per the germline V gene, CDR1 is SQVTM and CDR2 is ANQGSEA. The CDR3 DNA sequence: TGCAGCGTTGGTATGGGACAATGGGAGACCCAGTACTTC. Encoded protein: CSVGMGQWETQYF.

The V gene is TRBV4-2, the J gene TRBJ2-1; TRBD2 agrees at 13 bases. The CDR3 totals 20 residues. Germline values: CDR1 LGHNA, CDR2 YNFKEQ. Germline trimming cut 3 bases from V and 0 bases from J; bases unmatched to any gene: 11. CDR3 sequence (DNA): TGTGCCAGCAGCCAGCCTCCGGGACTAGCGGGACACACCTCCTACAATGAGCAGTTCTTC. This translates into CASSQPPGLAGHTSYNEQFF.

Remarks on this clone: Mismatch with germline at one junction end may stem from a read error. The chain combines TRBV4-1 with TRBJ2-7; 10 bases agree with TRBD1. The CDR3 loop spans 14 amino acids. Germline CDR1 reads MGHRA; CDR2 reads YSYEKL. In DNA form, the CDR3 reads TGCGCCAGCAGTCAAGGACAGGGGGTGGATGAGCAGTACTTC. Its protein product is CASSQGQGVDEQYF.

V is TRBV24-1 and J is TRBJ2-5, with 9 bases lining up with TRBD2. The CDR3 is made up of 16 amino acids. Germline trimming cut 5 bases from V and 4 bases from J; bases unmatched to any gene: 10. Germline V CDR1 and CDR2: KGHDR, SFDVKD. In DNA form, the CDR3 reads TGTGCCACCAGTGGGACAGGAGCGGGAGGAGGAGAGACCCAGTACTTC. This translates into CATSGTGAGGGETQYF.